The rows below give T cell receptor beta chains drawn from one sample of a study of cytomegalovirus exposure and HLA in healthy donors. Sequencing was performed with immunoSEQ multiplex PCR; in TCRdb, only in-frame clones are kept and a portion is missing. The profile shows approximately 170,000 clones, over 65% of them singletons. Sequencing was carried out using PBMCs. The receptors originated from a man younger than 35 in good health and CMV-seropositive. Each CDR3 is given with its conserved first and last residue. Fields, in order: D gene, J gene, clone size, V gene, CDR3 protein, CDR3 DNA. D genes are given only for firm matches. The listing skips clone size in some rows; elsewhere it reads once, few, many or a size class.

.,TRBJ1-6,.,TRBV7-2,CASSLAGPGMGSPLHF,TGTGCCAGCAGCTTAGCGGGGCCCGGTATGGGGTCACCCCTCCACTTT
TRBD1,TRBJ1-1,.,TRBV6-1,CASRDRGLNTEAFF,TGTGCCAGCAGGGACAGGGGGCTCAACACTGAAGCTTTCTTT
TRBD2,TRBJ2-5,.,TRBV7-2,CASSFSGGAETQYF,TGTGCCAGCAGCTTTAGCGGGGGGGCAGAGACCCAGTACTTC
TRBD2,TRBJ2-1,once,TRBV19,CASSGLAGNEQFF,TGTGCCAGTTCGGGACTAGCGGGGAATGAGCAGTTCTTC
TRBD1,TRBJ1-2,.,TRBV5-6,CASGPIQGDYGYTF,TGTGCCAGCGGACCGATACAGGGGGACTATGGCTACACCTTC
.,TRBJ1-1,.,TRBV13,CASSLRGATEAFF,TGTGCCAGCAGCTTACGGGGAGCCACTGAAGCTTTCTTT
.,TRBJ1-1,.,TRBV28,CEAQGNTEAFF,TGTGAAGCGCAGGGGAACACTGAAGCTTTCTTT
.,TRBJ2-2,.,TRBV18,CASSPPGVSGELFF,TGTGCCAGCTCACCACCCGGGGTTTCCGGGGAGCTGTTTTTT
.,TRBJ1-1,.,TRBV5-4,CASSPAGWNTEAFF,TGTGCCAGCAGCCCAGCAGGATGGAACACTGAAGCTTTCTTT
.,TRBJ2-5,.,TRBV5-1,CASSLEGVGETQYF,TGCGCCAGCAGCTTGGAAGGGGTGGGGGAGACCCAGTACTTC
TRBD2,TRBJ2-3,.,TRBV10-1,CASSPGLAGGGTDTQYF,TGCGCCAGCAGTCCCGGACTAGCGGGAGGAGGGACAGATACGCAGTATTTT
TRBD2,TRBJ2-1,once,TRBV5-1,CASSLAPGLAGDEQFF,TGCGCCAGCAGCTTGGCCCCTGGACTAGCTGGGGATGAGCAGTTCTTC
.,TRBJ1-1,.,TRBV11-2,CASSSVWLDTEAFF,TGTGCCAGCAGCTCCGTCTGGCTGGACACTGAAGCTTTCTTT
.,TRBJ1-1,.,TRBV6-5,CASSSYGGNTEAFF,TGTGCCAGCAGTTCCTACGGGGGGAACACTGAAGCTTTCTTT
.,TRBJ2-1,few,TRBV27,CASSPRIASVLNEQFF,TGTGCCAGCAGCCCCCGCATCGCTAGCGTACTAAATGAGCAGTTCTTC
TRBD2,TRBJ2-3,.,TRBV4-2,CASSHGRGGGTDTQYF,TGTGCCAGCAGCCATGGGCGGGGGGGAGGCACAGATACGCAGTATTTT
TRBD1,TRBJ1-6,once,TRBV7-9,CASRSRGQNNSPLHF,TGTGCCAGCAGAAGCCGGGGACAGAATAATTCACCCCTCCACTTT
.,TRBJ1-2,few,TRBV28,CASSRQVGYTF,TGTGCCAGCAGTCGCCAGGTCGGCTACACCTTC
.,TRBJ1-2,.,TRBV5-1,CASTPTGGPDGYTF,TGCGCCAGCACGCCTACCGGGGGGCCAGATGGCTACACCTTC
.,TRBJ1-1,once,TRBV9,CASSTGRGTEAFF,TGTGCCAGCAGCACCGGGAGGGGGACTGAAGCTTTCTTT
.,TRBJ1-1,.,TRBV9,CASSPGLHTEAFF,TGTGCCAGCAGCCCGGGACTGCACACTGAAGCTTTCTTT
TRBD1,TRBJ1-3,.,TRBV7-8,CASSPGQGVGNTIYF,TGTGCCAGCAGCCCGGGACAGGGGGTTGGAAACACCATATATTTT
.,TRBJ1-2,.,TRBV6-1,CASSEVGVGGYTF,TGTGCCAGCAGTGAAGTCGGGGTAGGGGGCTACACCTTC
.,TRBJ1-2,.,TRBV7-9,CASSLGDQGNYGYTF,TGTGCCAGCAGCTTAGGTGACCAGGGTAACTATGGCTACACCTTC
.,TRBJ2-1,few,TRBV7-9,CASEGNNEQFF,TGTGCTAGTGAGGGAAACAATGAGCAGTTCTTC
TRBD1,TRBJ1-2,.,TRBV7-9,CASSLGQGGGYTF,TGTGCCAGCAGCCTTGGACAGGGTGGGGGCTACACCTTC
TRBD1,TRBJ2-1,.,TRBV5-6,CASSLGDRDIYNEQFF,TGTGCCAGCAGCTTGGGGGACAGGGACATCTACAATGAGCAGTTCTTC